A single sample gave rise to the 29 T cell receptor beta chains below, sequenced in a study of blood T cell repertoires in COVID-19. The assay was immunoSEQ multiplex PCR, and TCRdb's table has in-frame clones only and misses some. The top ten clones hold less than 20% of a sample with under 85,000 clones, 80% to 85% of them seen once. Sequencing was performed on peripheral blood. These receptor sequences come from an elderly man with acute or convalescent COVID-19.

V and J are TRBV9 and TRBJ2-5, with a weak D call TRBD1 (6 bases). Trimming left V 4 bases short and J 1 base short, with 8 bases between. The CDR3 has 13 amino acids. Germline V gene lookup returns CDR1 SGDLS and CDR2 YYNGEE. The CDR3 loop reads CASSTQGQETQYF. The CDR3 DNA reads TGTGCCAGCAGCACACAGGGCCAAGAGACCCAGTACTTC.

The chain carries TRBV19 and TRBJ2-3; 8 bases are a match to TRBD2. V lost 2 bases and J lost 0; bases outside the gene matches: 1. The CDR3 is 15 residues long. Germline V CDR1 and CDR2: LNHDA, SQIVND (reference sequence). The CDR3 sequence: CASSITSGSTDTQYF. CDR3 nucleotide sequence: TGTGCCAGTAGTATAACTAGCGGAAGCACAGATACGCAGTATTTT.

This clone was observed a handful of times. The CDR3 sequence is CASSLQSQETQYF. The CDR3 region has the DNA TGTGCCAGCAGCTTGCAGTCCCAAGAGACCCAGTACTTC. This sequence joins TRBV5-4 and TRBJ2-5; D not certain. V lost 1 base to trimming and J lost 1 base, with 5 bases between them. The CDR3 totals 13 residues. Germline V CDR1 and CDR2: SGHNT, YYREEE (reference sequence).

This clone came up once. The chain recombines TRBV3-1 (or the pseudogene TRBV3-2) with TRBJ2-5; D is possibly TRBD1 (7 bases). The CDR3 runs 14 residues. CDR1 and CDR2 (germline): LGHDT, YNNKEL (reference sequence). Trimming shortened V by 4 bases and J by 1 base, and 10 bases separated the two germline ends. The CDR3 DNA follows: TGTGCCAGCAGCCGCGGGACAGTCCAAGAGACCCAGTACTTC. Protein product: CASSRGTVQETQYF.

The rearrangement joins TRBV9 to TRBJ1-4; D not certain. V was shortened by 2 bases and J by 6 bases, with 8 bases between the two germline ends. Germline V gene data show CDR1 as SGDLS and CDR2 as YYNGEE. This CDR3 spans 13 amino acids. CDR3 DNA sequence: TGTGCCAGCAGCGTCGCCCCGGATGAAAAACTGTTTTTT. Its protein is CASSVAPDEKLFF.

The J gene is TRBJ1-5, the V gene TRBV2, with TRBD1 matching over 9 bases. The CDR3 extends over 13 amino acids. Trimming at V came to 7 bases and at J to 5 bases, leaving 3 bases not matched to a gene. Germline CDR1 SNHLY, CDR2 FYNNEI. This chain's CDR3 is CASKRTGDQPQHF. CDR3 nucleotides: TGTGCCAGCAAAAGGACAGGGGATCAGCCCCAGCATTTT.

This chain joins TRBV19 and TRBJ1-3; no clear D. Germline assignment: CDR1 LNHDA and CDR2 SQIVND (reference sequence). The CDR3 consists of 16 residues. The ends were cut back, 3 bases at V and 0 bases at J, with 12 bases in the middle. CDR3 amino acids: CASSILGQSSGNTIYF. CDR3 DNA sequence: TGTGCCAGTAGTATCCTGGGCCAGAGCTCTGGAAACACCATATATTTT.

The chain joins TRBV5-1 to TRBJ2-1, with D possibly TRBD1 on 5 matching bases. V gave up 1 base and J gave up 2 bases, with 10 bases separating them. The CDR3 contains 15 residues. From germline, CDR1 is SGHRS and CDR2 YFSETQ. The CDR3 coding sequence is TGCGCCAGCAGCTTGCAGCAGGGAACCTACAATGAGCAGTTCTTC. It translates to CASSLQQGTYNEQFF. The whole variable domain, filled in from reference TRBV5-1 and TRBJ2-1, reads KAGVTQTPRYLIKTRGQQVTLSCSPISGHRSVSWYQQTPGQGLQFLFEYFSETQRNKGNFPGRFSGRQFSNSRSEMNVSTLELGDSALYLCASSLQQGTYNEQFFGPGTRLTVL.

The chain combines TRBV7-2 with TRBJ2-7, with 8 bases aligning to TRBD2. Trimming removed 2 bases from V and 0 bases from J; junction bases left unmatched: 9. The CDR3 contains 17 residues. Germline values: CDR1 SGHTA, CDR2 FQGNSA. CDR3 residues: CASSLSLAGWSSYEQYF. As DNA, the CDR3 is TGTGCCAGCAGCTTAAGCCTAGCGGGCTGGAGCTCCTACGAGCAGTACTTC. Full variable domain (rest looked up from reference TRBV7-2 and TRBJ2-7): GAGVSQSPSNKVTEKGKDVELRCDPISGHTALYWYRQSLGQGLEFLIYFQGNSAPDKSGLPSDRFSAERTGGSVSTLTIQRTQQEDSAVYLCASSLSLAGWSSYEQYFGPGTRLTVT.

The chain employs TRBV3-1 (or the pseudogene TRBV3-2) and TRBJ2-2; TRBD2 might be the D (6 bases). CDR1 and CDR2 (germline): LGHDT, YNNKEL (reference sequence). Between the trimmed V and J ends, which lost 6 bases and 2 bases, there was a span of 13 bases. CDR3 length: 15 amino acids. The CDR3 sequence is CASRFGTLNTGELFF. The CDR3 DNA is TGTGCCAGCAGGTTTGGGACTCTTAACACCGGGGAGCTGTTTTTT.

The chain recombines TRBV29-1 with TRBJ2-7; 11 bases are shared with TRBD2. CDR1 is SQVTM, CDR2 ANQGSEA, per germline. The CDR3 is 14 amino acids. The junction had 5 bases not matched to a gene; V was cut back by 4 bases and J by 3 bases. The CDR3 protein is CSVVTTSGNYEQYF. The CDR3 bases are TGCAGCGTTGTTACGACTAGCGGGAACTACGAGCAGTACTTC.

The gene calls are TRBV19 and TRBJ2-7; the D gene is possibly TRBD2 (5 bases). This CDR3 region has 18 residues. The germline V gene has CDR1 LNHDA and CDR2 SQIVND (reference sequence). V lost 3 bases, J lost 2 bases, and 23 bases lay in between. In nucleotides, the CDR3 is TGTGCCAGTAGTATTCGGGCACCGAGTGGACTCGCAGCCTACGAGCAGTACTTC. This gives the protein CASSIRAPSGLAAYEQYF. Looking up the rest from reference TRBV19 and TRBJ2-7 gives the full variable domain: DGGITQSPKYLFRKEGQNVTLSCEQNLNHDAMYWYRQDPGQGLRLIYYSQIVNDFQKGDIAEGYSVSREKKESFPLTVTSAQKNPTAFYLCASSIRAPSGLAAYEQYFGPGTRLTVT.

The V call is TRBV16, the J call TRBJ1-1; TRBD1 is a possible D gene (6 bases). V dropped 5 bases and J dropped 3 bases, with 10 bases sitting between them. This CDR3 has 13 residues. Germline assignment: CDR1 KGHSY and CDR2 FQNENV. The CDR3 bases are TGTGCCAGCAGCAGGGGGGGGTACACTGAAGCTTTCTTT. It is translated as CASSRGGYTEAFF.

This chain joins TRBV5-1 and TRBJ1-1; perhaps TRBD1 as D (5 bases). Trimming took 1 base from V and 6 from J, leaving 13 bases between them. The length of the CDR3 is 14 residues. CDR1 and CDR2 from the germline V gene are SGHRS and YFSETQ. CDR3 sequence (DNA): TGCGCCAGCAGCTTGATGCAGGGAAGGGCTGAAGCTTTCTTT. Translated: CASSLMQGRAEAFF.

CDR3 DNA sequence: TGTGCCAGCAGTCTAGCGGGAGTCTGGGAGCAGTTCTTC. Amino acid sequence: CASSLAGVWEQFF. The gene calls are TRBV6-2 or TRBV6-3 and TRBJ2-1, with 10 bases fitting TRBD2. Germline assignment: CDR1 MNHEY and CDR2 SVGEGT. V shed 5 bases, J shed 10 bases, and the junction held 5 bases outside the gene matches. This CDR3 has 13 residues.

The chain recombines TRBV3-1 (or the pseudogene TRBV3-2) with TRBJ2-5; D may be TRBD1 (5 bases). Trimming took off 1 base at V and 7 bases at J, with 10 bases between the two ends. Germline V lookup: CDR1 LGHDT, CDR2 YNNKEL (reference sequence). This CDR3 has 13 residues. The CDR3 DNA reads as TGTGCCAGCAGCCAAGGACAGCTGGGGACCCAGTACTTC. Protein product: CASSQGQLGTQYF.

This rearrangement joins TRBV18 to TRBJ2-1; weak D call: TRBD1 (5 bases). Germline CDR1 KGHSH, CDR2 LQKENI. Trimming removed 4 bases from V and 5 bases from J, with 9 bases in between. CDR3 length: 13 residues. CDR3 sequence: CASSQGSDNEQFF. CDR3 coding DNA: TGTGCCAGCTCACAGGGGTCTGACAATGAGCAGTTCTTC.

The chain employs TRBV7-2 and TRBJ2-5, with 7 bases fitting TRBD1. This CDR3 is built from 12 residues. Germline V gives CDR1 SGHTA, CDR2 FQGNSA. V dropped 3 bases and J dropped 5; count of bases not matched to a gene: 0. CDR3 residues: CASSFRGETQYF. The CDR3 region has the DNA TGTGCCAGCAGCTTCAGGGGGGAGACCCAGTACTTC.

The rearrangement joins TRBV7-2 to TRBJ2-1, with unresolved D. Germline values: CDR1 SGHTA, CDR2 FQGNSA. The CDR3 has 14 residues. Trimming removed 7 bases at V and 5 bases at J, with 15 bases between. The CDR3 nucleotides read TGTGCCAGCACCCTGGGCGCGAAGAACAATGAGCAGTTCTTC. Translating it yields CASTLGAKNNEQFF.

The genes are TRBV6-1 and TRBJ2-7, with 8 positions matching TRBD2. CDR1 and CDR2 from the germline V gene are MNHNS and SASEGT. Trimming cost V 4 bases and J 2 bases; bases outside gene matches: 10. This CDR3 contains 16 residues. CDR3 nucleotide sequence: TGTGCCAGCAGTGGAACTAAAGCGGGGGTAGCCTACGAGCAGTACTTC. It translates to CASSGTKAGVAYEQYF.

This chain links TRBV5-1 with TRBJ1-1, with D hard to call. In germline, CDR1 is SGHRS, CDR2 YFSETQ. The CDR3 is made up of 13 amino acids. V lost 2 bases, J lost 3 bases, and 8 bases lay in between. In DNA form, the CDR3 reads TGCGCCAGCAGCTTTACGGAGTACACTGAAGCTTTCTTT. Protein product: CASSFTEYTEAFF. Combining the CDR3 with reference TRBV5-1 and TRBJ1-1 gives the whole variable domain KAGVTQTPRYLIKTRGQQVTLSCSPISGHRSVSWYQQTPGQGLQFLFEYFSETQRNKGNFPGRFSGRQFSNSRSEMNVSTLELGDSALYLCASSFTEYTEAFFGQGTRLTVV.

The chain uses TRBV29-1 and TRBJ2-2; 7 positions agree with TRBD1. V shed 5 bases, J shed 5 bases, and the junction held 5 bases outside the gene matches. Germline V gives CDR1 SQVTM, CDR2 ANQGSEA. The CDR3 length is 13 residues. In nucleotides, the CDR3 is TGCAGCGTTAACAGGGGCGGGACCGGGGAGCTGTTTTTT. Amino acid sequence: CSVNRGGTGELFF.

Remarks on this clone: An end of the junction differs from the germline gene, which may be a read error. The chain employs TRBV11-2 and TRBJ1-1, with a weak D call TRBD1 (5 bases). CDR3 size: 12 residues. The germline V gene has CDR1 SGHAT and CDR2 FQNNGV. This chain's CDR3 is CASSSPGGETFF. The CDR3 nucleotides read TGTGCCAGCAGCTCGCCGGGGGGTGAAACTTTCTTT. Supplemented by reference TRBV11-2 and TRBJ1-1, the full variable domain reads EAGVAQSPRYKIIEKRQSVAFWCNPISGHATLYWYQQILGQGPKLLIQFQNNGVVDDSQLPKDRFSAERLKGVDSTLKIQPAKLEDSAVYLCASSSPGGETFFGQGTRLTVV.

This chain uses TRBV5-8 with TRBJ1-2; 9 nucleotides match TRBD1. The V segment lost 1 base and the J segment 8 bases; nucleotides outside the gene matches: 9. The germline gives CDR1 SGHTS, CDR2 YDEGEE. The CDR3 consists of 15 residues. The CDR3 is CASSLFEQGAWGYTF. The CDR3 nucleotides read TGTGCCAGCAGCTTGTTCGAACAGGGGGCTTGGGGCTACACCTTC. The full variable domain, in which reference TRBV5-8 and TRBJ1-2 provide the parts outside the CDR3, is EAGVTQSPTHLIKTRGQQATLRCSPISGHTSVYWYQQALGLGLQFLLWYDEGEERNRGNFPPRFSGRQFPNYSSELNVNALELEDSALYLCASSLFEQGAWGYTFGSGTRLTVV.

The rearrangement links TRBV19 to TRBJ2-3, with 11 nucleotides matching TRBD2. The germline V gene encodes CDR1 LNHDA and CDR2 SQIVND (reference sequence). V shed 5 bases and J 4 bases; nucleotides not matched to a gene: 8. The CDR3 consists of 16 residues. DNA for the CDR3: TGTGCCAGTAGTCGTCGACTAGCGGGATTGTCAGATACGCAGTATTTT. It specifies CASSRRLAGLSDTQYF.

This chain connects TRBV7-8 to TRBJ2-3, with 8 bases aligning to TRBD2. The CDR3 has 16 amino acids. Trimming took 1 base from V and 2 from J; bases not matched to a gene: 5. Per the germline V gene, CDR1 is SGHVS and CDR2 is FQNEAQ. CDR3 in amino acids: CASSLVTGGATDTQYF. The CDR3 DNA reads as TGTGCCAGCAGCTTAGTTACCGGGGGGGCCACAGATACGCAGTATTTT.

The chain uses TRBV2 and TRBJ1-1; 9 bases are a match to TRBD1. The CDR3 has 14 amino acids. The germline V gene has CDR1 SNHLY and CDR2 FYNNEI. With V trimmed by 6 bases and J by 4 bases, 6 bases remained unmatched. The CDR3 here is CASSLQGATTEAFF. The CDR3 DNA is TGTGCCAGCAGCTTACAGGGGGCGACCACTGAAGCTTTCTTT. Looking up the rest from reference TRBV2 and TRBJ1-1 gives the full variable domain: EPEVTQTPSHQVTQMGQEVILRCVPISNHLYFYWYRQILGQKVEFLVSFYNNEISEKSEIFDDQFSVERPDGSNFTLKIRSTKLEDSAMYFCASSLQGATTEAFFGQGTRLTVV.

V usage is TRBV24-1 and J usage is TRBJ1-1; D is ambiguous. This CDR3 is built from 14 residues. Trimming pared 4 bases from V and 1 base from J, leaving 9 bases between. Germline-derived CDR1 and CDR2 are KGHDR and SFDVKD. The CDR3 DNA reads as TGTGCCACCAGTGAACATGCTGAGAACACTGAAGCTTTCTTT. It yields the protein CATSEHAENTEAFF.

The rearrangement joins TRBV4-1 to TRBJ2-3; possibly TRBD2 for D (5 bases). CDR1 and CDR2 (germline): MGHRA, YSYEKL. V was trimmed by 1 base and J by 2 bases, leaving 13 bases between them. CDR3 length: 16 amino acids. As DNA, the CDR3 is TGCGCCAGCAGCCAAGTTGAGGCTAGCCCCACAGATACGCAGTATTTT. Amino acid sequence: CASSQVEASPTDTQYF.